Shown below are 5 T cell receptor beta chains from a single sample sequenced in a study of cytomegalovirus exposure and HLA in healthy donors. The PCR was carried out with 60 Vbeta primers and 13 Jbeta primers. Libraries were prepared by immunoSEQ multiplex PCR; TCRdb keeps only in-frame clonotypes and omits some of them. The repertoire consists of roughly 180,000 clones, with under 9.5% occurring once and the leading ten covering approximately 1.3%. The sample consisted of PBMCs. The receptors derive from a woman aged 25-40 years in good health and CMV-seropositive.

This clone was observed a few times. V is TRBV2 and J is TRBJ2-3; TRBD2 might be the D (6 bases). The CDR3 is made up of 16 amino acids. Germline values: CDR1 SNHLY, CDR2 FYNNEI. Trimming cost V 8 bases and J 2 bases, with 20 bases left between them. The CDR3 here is CASPGPGLRSTDTQYF. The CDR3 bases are TGTGCCAGCCCGGGTCCGGGACTCAGATCCACAGATACGCAGTATTTT.

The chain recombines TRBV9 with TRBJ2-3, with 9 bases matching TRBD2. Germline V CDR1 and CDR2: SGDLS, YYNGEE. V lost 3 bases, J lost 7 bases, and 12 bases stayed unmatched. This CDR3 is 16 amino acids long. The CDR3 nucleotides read TGTGCCAGCAGCGCTGGGACTAGCCCATACCGGTATACGCAGTATTTT. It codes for CASSAGTSPYRYTQYF. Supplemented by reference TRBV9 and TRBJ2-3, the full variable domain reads DSGVTQTPKHLITATGQRVTLRCSPRSGDLSVYWYQQSLDQGLQFLIQYYNGEERAKGNILERFSAQQFPDLHSELNLSSLELGDSALYFCASSAGTSPYRYTQYFGPGTRLTVL.

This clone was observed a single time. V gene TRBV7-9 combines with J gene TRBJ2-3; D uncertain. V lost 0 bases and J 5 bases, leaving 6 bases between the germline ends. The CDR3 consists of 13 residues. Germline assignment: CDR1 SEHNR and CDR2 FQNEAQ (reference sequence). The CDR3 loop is CASSLALGDTQYF. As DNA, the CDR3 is TGTGCCAGCAGCTTAGCGCTCGGAGATACGCAGTATTTT.

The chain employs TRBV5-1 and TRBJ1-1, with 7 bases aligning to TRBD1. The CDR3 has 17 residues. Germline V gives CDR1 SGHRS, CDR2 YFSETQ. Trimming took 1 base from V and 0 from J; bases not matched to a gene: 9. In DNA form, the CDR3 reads TGCGCCAGCAGCTTGTTATCGACAGGGCCGATGAACACTGAAGCTTTCTTT. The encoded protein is CASSLLSTGPMNTEAFF.

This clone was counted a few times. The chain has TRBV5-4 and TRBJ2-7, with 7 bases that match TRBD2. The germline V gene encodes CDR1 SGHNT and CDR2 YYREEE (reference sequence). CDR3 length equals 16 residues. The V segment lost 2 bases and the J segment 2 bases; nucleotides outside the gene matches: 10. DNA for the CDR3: TGTGCCAGCAGCTTCCCCGAGCGCGGGGGAGCCTACGAGCAGTACTTC. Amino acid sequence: CASSFPERGGAYEQYF. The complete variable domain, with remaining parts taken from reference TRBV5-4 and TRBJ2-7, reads ETGVTQSPTHLIKTRGQQVTLRCSSQSGHNTVSWYQQALGQGPQFIFQYYREEENGRGNFPPRFSGLQFPNYSSELNVNALELDDSALYLCASSFPERGGAYEQYFGPGTRLTVT.